The next 17 T cell receptor beta chains were all read from a single sample in a study of T cell responses to AZD1222 COVID-19 vaccine. The repertoire was sequenced with immunoSEQ multiplex PCR; TCRdb's copy has only in-frame clones and lacks some. In the table there are under 150,000 clones, about nine tenths of which are singletons. The material was peripheral blood, obtained on day 0 of AZD1222 vaccination. Receptors originate from an adult in good health.

The chain links TRBV24-1 to TRBJ2-1; 8 nucleotides line up with TRBD1. Germline V lookup: CDR1 KGHDR, CDR2 SFDVKD. The V segment lost 3 bases and the J segment 0 bases; nucleotides outside the gene matches: 15. The CDR3 contains 20 residues. The CDR3 reads CATSDIPYSGQGGSYNEQFF. The CDR3 nucleotides are TGTGCCACCAGTGATATCCCGTATTCAGGACAGGGTGGCTCCTACAATGAGCAGTTCTTC.

The chain links TRBV5-8 to TRBJ2-1, with a weak D call TRBD2 (5 bases). The germline gives CDR1 SGHTS, CDR2 YDEGEE. Trimming took off 5 bases at V and 14 bases at J, with 17 bases between the two ends. This CDR3 contains 12 residues. In DNA form, the CDR3 reads TGTGCCAGCAGGGGCCCTAGCCGGGTGGAGTTCTTC. This sequence encodes CASRGPSRVEFF.

This chain links TRBV7-2 with TRBJ2-1; D is ambiguous. Germline loops: CDR1 SGHTA, CDR2 FQGNSA. The CDR3 runs to 13 residues. V dropped 3 bases and J dropped 4 bases, with 7 bases sitting between them. In nucleotides, the CDR3 is TGTGCCAGCAGCTTTTACCAGTACAATGAGCAGTTCTTC. This sequence encodes CASSFYQYNEQFF.

J is TRBJ1-1 and V is TRBV4-1, with TRBD1 as a possible D gene (5 bases). The CDR3 is 15 residues long. Germline assignment: CDR1 MGHRA and CDR2 YSYEKL. Trimming removed 3 bases at V and 3 bases at J, with 14 bases between. The CDR3 protein is CASSQVLQGYTEAFF. The CDR3 coding sequence is TGCGCCAGCAGCCAGGTCTTGCAGGGATACACTGAAGCTTTCTTT.

The chain is built from TRBV5-1 and TRBJ2-1; unclear D gene. The CDR3 contains 13 residues. Germline values: CDR1 SGHRS, CDR2 YFSETQ. With 0 bases removed from V and 7 bases from J, the gap between germline ends came to 8 bases. DNA for the CDR3: TGCGCCAGCAGCTTGGGCGATAATAATGAGCAGTTCTTC. Its translation: CASSLGDNNEQFF.

This clone has only one observation. The chain links TRBV5-1 to TRBJ1-6; 7 bases match TRBD1. This CDR3 is 18 amino acids long. V trimming: 0 bases; J trimming: 7 bases; junction bases outside the gene matches: 13. CDR1 and CDR2 from the germline V gene are SGHRS and YFSETQ. The CDR3 is CASSLGNQGGAWNSPLHF. The CDR3 DNA is TGCGCCAGCAGCTTGGGGAACCAGGGGGGCGCTTGGAATTCACCCCTCCACTTT.

V and J are TRBV2 and TRBJ1-5; D uncertain. CDR3 length: 14 amino acids. V was pared by 2 bases and J by 2 bases, with 7 bases between. CDR1 and CDR2 from the germline V gene are SNHLY and FYNNEI. CDR3 bases: TGTGCCAGCAGTGAAAACCAGGGCAATCAGCCCCAGCATTTT. Its translation is CASSENQGNQPQHF.

This sequence joins TRBV5-4 and TRBJ2-2, with a tentative D call TRBD1 (6 bases). CDR3 size: 15 residues. Germline CDR1 reads SGHNT; CDR2 reads YYREEE (reference sequence). Trimming took off 1 base at V and 4 bases at J, with 11 bases between the two ends. Written as DNA, the CDR3 is TGTGCCAGCAGCTTGACAGGGCGGAGCACCGGGGAGCTGTTTTTT. This encodes CASSLTGRSTGELFF.

This clone was seen just once. The chain recombines TRBV28 with TRBJ1-3, with D unclear. Trimming pared 8 bases from V and 0 bases from J, leaving 14 bases between. From germline, CDR1 is MDHEN and CDR2 SYDVKM. The CDR3 runs 15 residues. The CDR3, as DNA: TGTGCCAGCGGGTTGGAAGTCCGCTCTGGAAACACCATATATTTT. Translated, it gives CASGLEVRSGNTIYF.

The V and J genes are TRBV28 and TRBJ2-1; 10 nucleotides agree with TRBD2. Trimming removed 6 bases from V and 10 bases from J; junction bases left unmatched: 6. There are 13 residues in the CDR3. Per the germline V gene, CDR1 is MDHEN and CDR2 is SYDVKM. The CDR3 nucleotides are TGTGCCAGCAGCTGGCGGACTAGCGGAGAGCAGTTCTTC. It encodes CASSWRTSGEQFF.

The chain combines TRBV29-1 with TRBJ2-5; a possible D gene is TRBD1 (5 bases). The CDR3 is 14 amino acids. CDR1 SQVTM and CDR2 ANQGSEA come from the germline V gene. V lost 6 bases to trimming and J lost 1 base, with 15 bases between them. The DNA for the CDR3 is TGCAGCGTGTACGACACAGGATCCCAAGAGACCCAGTACTTC. It specifies CSVYDTGSQETQYF.

V is TRBV24-1 and J is TRBJ2-2; D ambiguous. The germline V and J ends were trimmed by 3 bases and 6 bases, with 13 bases remaining between them. The CDR3 is 15 amino acids. CDR1 is KGHDR and CDR2 is SFDVKD in the germline V gene. CDR3 coding DNA: TGTGCCACCAGTGATCCCGGCTCTAAGGCCGGGGAGCTGTTTTTT. Protein product: CATSDPGSKAGELFF.

This clone showed up just once. The chain couples TRBV5-6 to TRBJ1-5; D ambiguous. Germline V lookup: CDR1 SGHDT, CDR2 YYEEEE. Trimming left V 0 bases short and J 0 bases short, with 7 bases between. The CDR3 has 15 amino acids. The CDR3 nucleotides read TGTGCCAGCAGCTTGGGGGTTAGTAGCAATCAGCCCCAGCATTTT. It translates to CASSLGVSSNQPQHF.

The genes are TRBV7-9 and TRBJ2-3; TRBD1 is a possible D gene (6 bases). Germline V gene lookup returns CDR1 SEHNR and CDR2 FQNEAQ (reference sequence). With 0 bases removed from V and 0 bases from J, the gap between germline ends came to 10 bases. The CDR3 sequence is 16 residues long. The CDR3 DNA reads as TGTGCCAGCAGCTTAGCTGGGGGCAGTAGCACAGATACGCAGTATTTT. Translation gives CASSLAGGSSTDTQYF.

The CDR3 nucleotides are TGTGCCGCAAAGGGGGCCTCTGGCTATGGCTACACCTTC. It yields the protein CAAKGASGYGYTF. The V call is TRBV28, the J call TRBJ1-2; 7 nucleotides line up with TRBD1. Germline V gene sequence: CDR1 MDHEN, CDR2 SYDVKM. After removal of 11 bases from V and 4 bases from J, the junction contained 10 bases not matched to a gene. The CDR3 consists of 13 residues.

The chain uses TRBV7-9 and TRBJ2-7; 11 bases fit TRBD2. Trimming cost V 4 bases and J 2 bases; bases outside gene matches: 7. The germline V gene encodes CDR1 SEHNR and CDR2 FQNEAQ (reference sequence). The CDR3 is 16 residues long. The CDR3 DNA follows: TGTGCCAGCAGCTCAGGACTAGCGGGTGACCCCTACGAGCAGTACTTC. The encoded protein is CASSSGLAGDPYEQYF.

This rearrangement joins TRBV5-4 to TRBJ2-1; D may be TRBD1 or TRBD2 (5 bases each). The CDR3 runs 14 residues. The germline gives CDR1 SGHNT, CDR2 YYREEE (reference sequence). V was trimmed by 4 bases and J by 7 bases, leaving 15 bases between them. CDR3 sequence: CASSDEGPRNEQFF. CDR3 coding DNA: TGTGCCAGCAGCGATGAGGGACCCAGAAATGAGCAGTTCTTC.